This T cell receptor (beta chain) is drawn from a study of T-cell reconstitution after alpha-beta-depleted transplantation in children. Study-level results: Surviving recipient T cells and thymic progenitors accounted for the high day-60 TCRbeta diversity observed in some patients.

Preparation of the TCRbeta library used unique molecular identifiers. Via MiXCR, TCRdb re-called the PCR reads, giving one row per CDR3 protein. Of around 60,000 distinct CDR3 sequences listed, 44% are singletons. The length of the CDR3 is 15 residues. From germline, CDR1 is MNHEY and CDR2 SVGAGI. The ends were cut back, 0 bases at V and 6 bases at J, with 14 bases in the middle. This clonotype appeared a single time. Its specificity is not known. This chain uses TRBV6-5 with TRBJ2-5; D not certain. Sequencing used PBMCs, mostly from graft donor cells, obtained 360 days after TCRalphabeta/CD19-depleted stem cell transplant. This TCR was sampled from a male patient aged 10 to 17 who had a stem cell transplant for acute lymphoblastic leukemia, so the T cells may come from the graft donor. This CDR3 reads CASSYSKSFKKTQYF. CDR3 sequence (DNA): TGTGCCAGCAGTTACTCGAAGAGTTTCAAAAAGACCCAGTACTTC.